This T cell receptor beta chain was retrieved from a study of shared clonotypes between healthy human individuals (dated by TCRdb to about 2020). With regard to the full study: The cohort included three men and two women between 18 and 49 years of age. For each donor, CD4 naive and CD4 memory were each run on three plates, CD8 naive on two plates, and CD8 memory on one plate. The study deeply sequenced blood TCR repertoires of about five healthy adults to estimate repertoire size and the extent of clonotype sharing between individuals. Libraries were prepared and TCR repertoires were sequenced by different laboratories using diverse techniques, in order to increase sequencing depth and limit assay-specific biases. Each donor's leukapheresis produced roughly between roughly 0.9 and 8.9 billion PBMCs. Study-wide conclusions, independent of this receptor: Incomplete sequencing was indicated by rarefaction of sorted-subset datasets, despite the large sequencing depth. Pairwise subsampling indicated that sequencing depth was expected to affect the degree of clonotype sharing among donors. Compared with non-shared clonotypes, clonotypes shared by all four sorted-subset donors had higher generation probabilities. Sampling was limited to blood, and TCR repertoires in tissue likely differ from TCR repertoires in blood. Naive subsets generally had larger estimated clonotype richness than memory subsets did. The genetic and exposure-history diversity represented was limited by the small number of donors. When several donors were compared, the shared fraction of clonotypes was about 5.5% for naive CD4, about 4% for naive CD8, roughly 2.3% for memory CD4, and 0.35% to 0.5% for memory CD8.

The V end loses 0 bases and the J end loses 1 base, and a stretch of 11 bases separates them. Looking up the germline V gene (reference sequence) yields CDR1 SGHKS and CDR2 YYEKEE. From its cysteine to its phenylalanine, the CDR3 spans 15 amino acids. The read is trimmed to its CDR3 DNA, 45 bases read in frame from base 1. Using the deep immunoSEQ assay, TCR CDR3 regions were amplified from genomic DNA by multiplex PCR. Genomic DNA extracted from each cell subset was distributed evenly over all wells of several immunoSEQ 96-well plates, and each plate served as one replicate. For sorted subsets, 150 to 250 ng genomic DNA, equal to 25,000 to 35,000 T cell genomes, was loaded into each replicate PCR. Purified libraries were quantified with a Qubit 3.0 fluorometer, sized on a Bioanalyzer 2100, and re-quantified with the KAPA Library Quantification kit. Every immunoSEQ 96-well plate was sequenced on a separate single-read 150-cycle Illumina NextSeq 550 flow cell. Processing in the source paper ran as follows. Because only junctional sequences without quality scores were contained in the immunoSEQ output, filtering matching that applied to full-length reads could not be performed. To assign V/J genes and CDR3, sequences were annotated against IMGT germline references using PyIR, a Python wrapper for IgBLAST v1.9. Reads were filtered out if the reads had weak V/J assignments (E-value above 1e-6), no CDR3, stop codons, out-of-frame junctions, or ambiguous translated residues. V3J clonotypes were defined as sequences sharing an identical inferred V gene, J gene, and CDR3 amino acid sequence. To compute the percentage overlap between repertoires, the number of shared unique clonotypes was divided by the size of the smaller repertoire. RTK rarefaction, the Chao1 estimator, and Recon v2.1 estimates of unobserved clonotypes were used to assess repertoire richness. For all TCRbeta clonotypes obtained by the gDNA method from a handful of donors, generation probabilities were computed with OLGA. TCRdb limited this immuneACCESS table to in-frame rearrangements with V and J called. A share of clones is missing; checked studies link under half to unresolved V genes, and the rest is unexplained. V, J and clone size were drawn from that table, and D and trimming were deduced from the DNA. The sample table contains millions of clones; only one count was recorded for approximately 94% of them. The top ten clonotypes cover over 0.12% of the sample.

Donors were healthy HIV-negative adults with no recently reported acute infections or vaccinations. All donors were Caucasian adults living in Nashville, Tennessee, USA. CD4+ T cells were enriched through magnetic negative selection, after which naive cells were positively selected on CD45RA and the remaining negative fraction served as the memory subset. After blood collection by leukapheresis, PBMCs were isolated using Ficoll-Histopaque density gradient centrifugation and then cryopreserved in the vapor phase of liquid nitrogen. Purity and quantity of every magnetically sorted T cell population were checked by analytical flow cytometry. Each sorted fraction had its genomic DNA isolated and then quantified by UV absorbance on a Nanodrop 2000c. Remarks on this clone: What antigen it recognizes has not been identified. There are no base qualities to consult, and no much larger clone falls within one base.

This clonotype was obtained from a man between 18 and 35 years old in good health. The sequence is built from TRBV5-5 and TRBJ2-7; a weak D assignment points to TRBD1 (6 bases agree). The sample taken for sequencing was naive CD4+ T cells sorted from blood. What the cell subset or site label conveys for this sample: CD45RA+ positively selected. The DNA sequence follows: TGTGCCAGCAGCTTGGACAGGGCCTGGTCCTACGAGCAGTACTTC. This gives the protein CASSLDRAWSYEQYF.